This T cell receptor (beta chain) emerged from a study of OX40 agonist ivuxolimab in advanced cancers. Study information: Two cutaneous melanoma patients and one hepatocellular carcinoma patient, three in all, had partial responses. The study, taken as a whole, reports: Dose levels from 0.1 to 3.0 mg/kg saw CD4+ and CD8+ blood T cells expand clonally by week 6. Individuals who were partial responders at 0.1-3.0 mg/kg had clonal expansion that ranked among the lowest.

Trimming left V 0 bases short and J 6 bases short, with 8 bases between. The CDR3 consists of 13 residues. Germline CDR1 is SGHVS and CDR2 is FQNEAQ. Method: immunoSEQ multiplex PCR; TCRdb's copy keeps in-frame clones and lacks some. Of around 26,000 clones in the sample, about 76% were seen once. Comment on this clone: Its antigen remains unknown.

The sequence came from an adult with an advanced solid tumor such as melanoma, head and neck, liver or kidney cancer. This specimen consisted of CD4+ or CD8+ T cells sorted from blood, obtained in a trial of the OX40 agonist ivuxolimab. The chain uses TRBV7-8 and TRBJ1-2, with unresolved D. In DNA, the CDR3 is TGTGCCAGCAGCTTAGCGGCGGGGAATGGCTACACCTTC. Protein product: CASSLAAGNGYTF.